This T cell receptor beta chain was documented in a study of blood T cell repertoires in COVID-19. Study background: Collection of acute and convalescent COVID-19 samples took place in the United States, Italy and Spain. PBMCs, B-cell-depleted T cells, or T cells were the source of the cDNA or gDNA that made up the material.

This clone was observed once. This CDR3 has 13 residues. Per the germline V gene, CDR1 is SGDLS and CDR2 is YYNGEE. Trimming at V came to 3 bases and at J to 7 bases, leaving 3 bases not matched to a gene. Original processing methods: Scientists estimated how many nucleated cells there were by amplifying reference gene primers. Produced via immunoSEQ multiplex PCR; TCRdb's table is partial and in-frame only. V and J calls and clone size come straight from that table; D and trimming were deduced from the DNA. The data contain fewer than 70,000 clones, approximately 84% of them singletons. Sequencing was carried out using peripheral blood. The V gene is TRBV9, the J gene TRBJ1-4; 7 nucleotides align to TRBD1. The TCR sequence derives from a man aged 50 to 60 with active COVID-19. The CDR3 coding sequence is TGTGCCAGCAGCGACGGGACAGTTGAAAAACTGTTTTTT. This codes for CASSDGTVEKLFF. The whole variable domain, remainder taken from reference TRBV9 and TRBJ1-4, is DSGVTQTPKHLITATGQRVTLRCSPRSGDLSVYWYQQSLDQGLQFLIQYYNGEERAKGNILERFSAQQFPDLHSELNLSSLELGDSALYFCASSDGTVEKLFFGSGTQLSVL.